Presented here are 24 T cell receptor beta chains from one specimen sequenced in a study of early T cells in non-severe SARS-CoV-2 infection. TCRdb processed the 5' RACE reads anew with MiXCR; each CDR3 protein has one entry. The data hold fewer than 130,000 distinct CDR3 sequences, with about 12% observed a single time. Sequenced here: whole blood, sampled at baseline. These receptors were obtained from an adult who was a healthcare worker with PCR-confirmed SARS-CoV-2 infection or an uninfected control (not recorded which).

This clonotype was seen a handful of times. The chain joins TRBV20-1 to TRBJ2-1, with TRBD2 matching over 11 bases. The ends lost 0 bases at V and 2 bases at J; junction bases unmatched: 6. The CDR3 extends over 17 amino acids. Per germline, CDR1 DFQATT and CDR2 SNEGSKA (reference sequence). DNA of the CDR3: TGCAGTGCTAGAGATCCGACTAGCGGGGAAACCTACAATGAGCAGTTCTTC. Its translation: CSARDPTSGETYNEQFF.

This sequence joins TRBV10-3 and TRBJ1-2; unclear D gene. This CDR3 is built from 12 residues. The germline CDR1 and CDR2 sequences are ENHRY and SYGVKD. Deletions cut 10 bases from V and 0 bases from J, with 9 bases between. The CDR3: CASGRPNYGYTF. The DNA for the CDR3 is TGTGCCAGTGGACGGCCTAACTATGGCTACACCTTC.

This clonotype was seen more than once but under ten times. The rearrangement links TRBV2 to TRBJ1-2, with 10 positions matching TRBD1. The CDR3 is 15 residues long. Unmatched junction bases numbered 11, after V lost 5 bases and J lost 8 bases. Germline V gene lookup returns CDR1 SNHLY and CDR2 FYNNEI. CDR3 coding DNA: TGTGCCAGCAGTCTGGGGACAGGGGCCTTAGGCGGCTACACCTTC. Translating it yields CASSLGTGALGGYTF. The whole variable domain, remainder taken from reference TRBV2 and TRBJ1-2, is EPEVTQTPSHQVTQMGQEVILRCVPISNHLYFYWYRQILGQKVEFLVSFYNNEISEKSEIFDDQFSVERPDGSNFTLKIRSTKLEDSAMYFCASSLGTGALGGYTFGSGTRLTVV.

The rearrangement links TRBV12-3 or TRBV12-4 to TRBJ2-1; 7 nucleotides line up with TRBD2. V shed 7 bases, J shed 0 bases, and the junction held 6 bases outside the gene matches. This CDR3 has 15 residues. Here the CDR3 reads CASKWGGSSYNEQFF. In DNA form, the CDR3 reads TGTGCCAGCAAATGGGGGGGGAGCTCCTACAATGAGCAGTTCTTC.

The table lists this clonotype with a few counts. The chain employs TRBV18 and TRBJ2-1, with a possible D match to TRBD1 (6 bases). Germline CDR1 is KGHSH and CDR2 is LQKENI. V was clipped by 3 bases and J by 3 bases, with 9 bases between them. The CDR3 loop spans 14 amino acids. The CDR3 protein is CASSPAGVYNEQFF. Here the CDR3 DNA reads TGTGCCAGCTCACCGGCAGGGGTCTACAATGAGCAGTTCTTC.

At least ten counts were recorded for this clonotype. CDR3 sequence (DNA): TGCAGTGCTAGAATGGCGACAGATACGCAGTATTTT. It translates to CSARMATDTQYF. The chain has TRBV20-1 and TRBJ2-3; D unresolved. The CDR3 is made up of 12 amino acids. CDR1 and CDR2 (germline): DFQATT, SNEGSKA (reference sequence). V lost 2 bases, J lost 3 bases, and 6 bases lay in between.

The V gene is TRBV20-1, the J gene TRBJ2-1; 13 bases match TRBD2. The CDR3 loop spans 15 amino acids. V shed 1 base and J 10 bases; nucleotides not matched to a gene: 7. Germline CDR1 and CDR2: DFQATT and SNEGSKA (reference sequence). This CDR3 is CSARGTSGRMEEQFF. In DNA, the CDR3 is TGCAGTGCTAGAGGGACTAGCGGGAGAATGGAGGAGCAGTTCTTC.

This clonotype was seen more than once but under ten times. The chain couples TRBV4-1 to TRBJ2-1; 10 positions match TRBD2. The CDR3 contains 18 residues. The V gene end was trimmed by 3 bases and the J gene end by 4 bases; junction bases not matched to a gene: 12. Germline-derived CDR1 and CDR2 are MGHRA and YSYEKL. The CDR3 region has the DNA TGCGCCAGCAGCCATTATGCTAGCGGGAGACGAAGATACAATGAGCAGTTCTTC. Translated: CASSHYASGRRRYNEQFF.

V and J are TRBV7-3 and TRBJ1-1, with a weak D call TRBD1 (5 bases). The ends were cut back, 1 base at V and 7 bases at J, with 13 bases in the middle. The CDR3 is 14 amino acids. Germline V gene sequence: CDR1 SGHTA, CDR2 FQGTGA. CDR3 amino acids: CASSLNSQGGEAFF. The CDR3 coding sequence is TGTGCCAGCAGCTTAAATTCCCAGGGTGGTGAAGCTTTCTTT.

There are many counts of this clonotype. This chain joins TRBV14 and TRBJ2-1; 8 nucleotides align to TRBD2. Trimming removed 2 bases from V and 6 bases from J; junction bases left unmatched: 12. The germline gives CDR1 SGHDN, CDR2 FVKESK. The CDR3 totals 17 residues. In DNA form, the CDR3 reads TGTGCCAGCAGCCAACGGGAGGGTTCTTTTATCCTCAATGAGCAGTTCTTC. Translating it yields CASSQREGSFILNEQFF.

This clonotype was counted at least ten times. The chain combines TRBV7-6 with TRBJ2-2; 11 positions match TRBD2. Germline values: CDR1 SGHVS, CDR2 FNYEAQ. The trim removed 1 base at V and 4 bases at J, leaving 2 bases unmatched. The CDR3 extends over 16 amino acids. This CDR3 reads CASSLETSGATGELFF. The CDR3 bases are TGTGCCAGCAGCTTAGAGACTAGCGGGGCCACCGGGGAGCTGTTTTTT. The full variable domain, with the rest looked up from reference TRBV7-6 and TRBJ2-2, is GAGVSQSPRYKVTKRGQDVALRCDPISGHVSLYWYRQALGQGPEFLTYFNYEAQQDKSGLPNDRFSAERPEGSISTLTIQRTEQRDSAMYRCASSLETSGATGELFFGEGSRLTVL.

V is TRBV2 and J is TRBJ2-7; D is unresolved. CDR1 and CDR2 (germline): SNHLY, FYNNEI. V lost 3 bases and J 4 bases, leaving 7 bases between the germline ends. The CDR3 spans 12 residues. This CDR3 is CASSDSLYEQYF. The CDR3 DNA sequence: TGTGCCAGCAGTGACAGCCTTTACGAGCAGTACTTC.

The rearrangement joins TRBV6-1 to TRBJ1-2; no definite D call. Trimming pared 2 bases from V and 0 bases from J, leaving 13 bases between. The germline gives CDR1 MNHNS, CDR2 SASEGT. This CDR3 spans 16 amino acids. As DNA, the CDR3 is TGTGCCAGCAGTGAAAAGTGGAGCGTTTCTAACTATGGCTACACCTTC. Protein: CASSEKWSVSNYGYTF.

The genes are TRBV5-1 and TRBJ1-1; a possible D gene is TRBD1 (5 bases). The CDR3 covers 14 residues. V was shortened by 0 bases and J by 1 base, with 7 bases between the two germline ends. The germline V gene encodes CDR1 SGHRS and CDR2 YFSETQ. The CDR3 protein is CASSLDGQNTEAFF. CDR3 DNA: TGCGCCAGCAGCTTGGATGGACAGAACACTGAAGCTTTCTTT.

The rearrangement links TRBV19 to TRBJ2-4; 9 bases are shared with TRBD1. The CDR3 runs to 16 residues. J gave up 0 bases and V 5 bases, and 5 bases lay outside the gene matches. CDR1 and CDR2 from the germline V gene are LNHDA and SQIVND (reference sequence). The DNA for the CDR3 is TGTGCCAGTAGTCTCTGGACAGGGGAAGCCAAAAACATTCAGTACTTC. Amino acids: CASSLWTGEAKNIQYF.

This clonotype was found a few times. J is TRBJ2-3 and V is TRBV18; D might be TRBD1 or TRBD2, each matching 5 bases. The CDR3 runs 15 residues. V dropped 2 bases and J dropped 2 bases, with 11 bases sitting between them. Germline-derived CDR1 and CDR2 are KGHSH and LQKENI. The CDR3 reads CASSPEGSDTDTQYF. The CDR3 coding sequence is TGTGCCAGCTCACCAGAGGGGTCTGACACAGATACGCAGTATTTT.

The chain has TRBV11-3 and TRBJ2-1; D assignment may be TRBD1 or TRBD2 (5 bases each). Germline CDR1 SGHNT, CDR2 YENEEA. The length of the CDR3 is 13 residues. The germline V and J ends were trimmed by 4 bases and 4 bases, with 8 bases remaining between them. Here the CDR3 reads CASSSGPYNEQFF. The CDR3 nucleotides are TGTGCCAGCAGCTCGGGACCGTACAATGAGCAGTTCTTC.

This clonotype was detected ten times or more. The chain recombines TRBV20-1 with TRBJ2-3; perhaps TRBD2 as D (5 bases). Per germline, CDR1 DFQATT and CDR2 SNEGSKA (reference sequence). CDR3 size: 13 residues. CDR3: CRGSSDSTDTQYF. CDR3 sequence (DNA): TGCAGGGGGAGTAGTGATAGCACAGATACGCAGTATTTT.

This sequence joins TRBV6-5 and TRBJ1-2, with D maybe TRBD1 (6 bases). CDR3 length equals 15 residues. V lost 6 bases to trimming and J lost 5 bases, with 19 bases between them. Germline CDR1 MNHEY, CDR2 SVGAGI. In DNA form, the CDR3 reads TGTGCCAGCAGCGCCATGCCCACAGGGTTATATGGCTACACCTTC. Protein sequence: CASSAMPTGLYGYTF.

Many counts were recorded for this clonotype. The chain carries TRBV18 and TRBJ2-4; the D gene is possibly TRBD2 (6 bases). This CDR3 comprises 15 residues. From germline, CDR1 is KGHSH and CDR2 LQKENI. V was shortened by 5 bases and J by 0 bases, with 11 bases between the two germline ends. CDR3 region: CASSAPGLAKNIQYF. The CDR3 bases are TGTGCCAGCTCAGCCCCGGGACTAGCCAAAAACATTCAGTACTTC.

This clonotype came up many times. CDR3 amino acids: CASSIGSGGGYTF. DNA of the CDR3: TGTGCCAGTAGTATCGGGTCAGGGGGCGGCTACACCTTC. This chain links TRBV19 with TRBJ1-2; 8 bases line up with TRBD1. Germline loops: CDR1 LNHDA, CDR2 SQIVND (reference sequence). The CDR3 length is 13 residues. J lost 8 bases, V lost 3 bases, and 5 bases had no gene match.

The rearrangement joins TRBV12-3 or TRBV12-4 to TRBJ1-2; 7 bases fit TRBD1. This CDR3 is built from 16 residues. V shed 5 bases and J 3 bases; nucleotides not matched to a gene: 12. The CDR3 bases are TGTGCCAGCAGTCTCCGGCCTGACAGGGCTGACTATGGCTACACCTTC. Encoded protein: CASSLRPDRADYGYTF.

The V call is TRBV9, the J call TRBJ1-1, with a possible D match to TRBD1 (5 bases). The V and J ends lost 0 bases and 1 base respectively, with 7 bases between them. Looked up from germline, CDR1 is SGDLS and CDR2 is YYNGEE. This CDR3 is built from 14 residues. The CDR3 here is CASSVGQTNTEAFF. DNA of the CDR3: TGTGCCAGCAGCGTAGGACAGACGAACACTGAAGCTTTCTTT.

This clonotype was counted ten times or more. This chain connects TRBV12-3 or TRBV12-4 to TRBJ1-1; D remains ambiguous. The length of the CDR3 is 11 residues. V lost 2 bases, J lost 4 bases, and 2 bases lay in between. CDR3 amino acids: CASSLRTEAFF. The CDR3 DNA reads TGTGCCAGCAGTTTACGCACTGAAGCTTTCTTT.